This TCR beta chain was recorded in a study of OX40 agonist ivuxolimab in advanced cancers. Study context: Patients with hepatocellular carcinoma, melanoma, renal cell or head and neck cancer made up the dose-escalation patients. Study outcomes and limitations: In the 0.1-3.0 mg/kg groups, partial responders showed among the lowest expansion.

V shed 5 bases, J shed 5 bases, and the junction held 7 bases outside the gene matches. Per the germline V gene, CDR1 is PRHDT and CDR2 is FYEKMQ (reference sequence). The CDR3 is 15 amino acids. Some clones are missing from TCRdb's copy, which holds only in-frame ones; the method was immunoSEQ multiplex PCR. Among around 32,000 clones listed, over 85% were seen once. This clone appeared a single time. Its target is unknown. J is TRBJ2-5 and V is TRBV13; 11 bases are shared with TRBD2. The source is an adult with an advanced solid tumor such as melanoma, head and neck, liver or kidney cancer. The source material was CD4+ or CD8+ T cells sorted from blood, sampled in a trial of the OX40 agonist ivuxolimab. The CDR3 DNA reads as TGTGCCAGCAGCCTTAGCGGGGGGGCGAAGGAGACCCAGTACTTC. Amino acid sequence: CASSLSGGAKETQYF.